The 17 T cell receptor beta chains given below trace back to one sample, sequenced in a study of Graves' ophthalmopathy and Graves' hyperthyroidism. RNA served as the template for amplifying TCR beta CDR3 regions. Investigators did first-round RT-PCR with HTBI primers, then second-round multiplex PCR. Using its own MiXCR run on the multiplex PCR reads, TCRdb lists one record per CDR3 protein. The sample lists some 47,000 distinct CDR3 sequences, 50% occurring once. Sequencing input: peripheral blood. The origin of the receptors is an adult man with Graves' ophthalmopathy.

This clonotype appeared a single time. The rearrangement joins TRBV15 to TRBJ2-5, with TRBD2 as a possible D gene (5 bases). In germline, CDR1 is LNHNV, CDR2 YYDKDF (reference sequence). V dropped 1 base and J dropped 2 bases, with 14 bases sitting between them. CDR3 length equals 16 residues. CDR3 coding DNA: TGTGCCACCAGCAGAGGAGAGGGAGTAACTCAAGAGACCCAGTACTTC. Its translation: CATSRGEGVTQETQYF.

The chain uses TRBV20-1 and TRBJ2-2; D not certain. The CDR3 is made up of 11 amino acids. Germline-derived CDR1 and CDR2 are DFQATT and SNEGSKA (reference sequence). The V and J ends lost 6 bases and 11 bases respectively, with 13 bases between them. The CDR3 bases are TGCAGTGCCCCGCGGCCGGGCGAGCTGTTTTTT. Translation gives CSAPRPGELFF.

This clonotype was detected many times. This chain links TRBV20-1 with TRBJ1-2; tentative D call: TRBD1 (6 bases). CDR1 and CDR2 from the germline V gene are DFQATT and SNEGSKA (reference sequence). Deletions cut 4 bases from V and 4 bases from J, with 19 bases between. The CDR3 is made up of 15 amino acids. The CDR3: CSATWGSGVGYGYTF. For the CDR3, the DNA is TGCAGTGCTACCTGGGGGTCAGGGGTGGGCTATGGCTACACCTTC.

This clonotype appeared a few times. The chain employs TRBV7-2 and TRBJ1-1, with a tentative D call TRBD1 (5 bases). Germline V lookup: CDR1 SGHTA, CDR2 FQGNSA. This CDR3 has 14 amino acids. V was pared by 6 bases and J by 7 bases, with 18 bases between. The CDR3 DNA sequence: TGTGCCAGCAGTCCAGGGATGGTACAAGGTGAAGCTTTCTTT. The encoded protein is CASSPGMVQGEAFF.

The chain carries TRBV10-3 and TRBJ2-3, with D perhaps TRBD1 (6 bases). V was shortened by 0 bases and J by 4 bases, with 17 bases between the two germline ends. Germline assignment: CDR1 ENHRY and CDR2 SYGVKD. There are 17 residues in the CDR3. The CDR3 sequence is CAISESQAVGGPDTQYF. DNA for the CDR3: TGTGCCATCAGTGAGTCTCAGGCCGTTGGGGGCCCAGATACGCAGTATTTT.

At least ten counts were recorded for this clonotype. The chain carries TRBV11-3 and TRBJ2-3; no reliable D call. Germline CDR1 is SGHNT and CDR2 is YENEEA. The CDR3 is 15 residues long. The germline V and J ends were trimmed by 5 bases and 2 bases, with 14 bases remaining between them. The CDR3 nucleotides read TGTGCCAGCAGCCCGGAGTCGGGTTCCACAGATACGCAGTATTTT. Residues: CASSPESGSTDTQYF.

The CDR3 region has the DNA TGTGCCAGCAGCGGGCCCGGGAGGGATGAGCAGTTCTTC. It specifies CASSGPGRDEQFF. V is TRBV7-3 and J is TRBJ2-1; TRBD2 aligns across 8 bases. V shed 5 bases, J shed 8 bases, and the junction held 5 bases outside the gene matches. This CDR3 contains 13 residues. The germline gives CDR1 SGHTA, CDR2 FQGTGA.

This chain uses TRBV19 with TRBJ1-5; tentatively, D is TRBD1 (6 bases). This CDR3 spans 14 amino acids. Trimming removed 10 bases at V and 2 bases at J, with 15 bases between. Germline CDR1 reads LNHDA; CDR2 reads SQIVND (reference sequence). The CDR3 loop is CATRYRARNQPQHF. The CDR3 region has the DNA TGTGCCACACGGTACAGGGCTCGCAATCAGCCCCAGCATTTT.

This rearrangement joins TRBV4-3 to TRBJ1-2; no reliable D call. Trimming removed 1 base at V and 8 bases at J, with 11 bases between. The V gene's germline CDR1 is LGHNA and CDR2 YSLEER. This CDR3 has 13 amino acids. CDR3 region: CASSQVSMIGYTF. CDR3 in DNA: TGCGCCAGCAGCCAAGTATCGATGATCGGCTACACCTTC.

Concerning this clonotype: Likely a read error: the CDR3 ends without its conserved phenylalanine or tryptophan. It is unclear where the CDR3 begins or ends on the DNA, so no DNA is shown, and the CDR3 is as TCRdb lists it. This chain joins TRBV7-3 and TRBJ2-3; TRBD1 is the table's D call and was not checked against the DNA. Germline CDR1 is SGHTA and CDR2 is FQGTGA. The CDR3 has 8 amino acids, counting both end residues. CDR3 region: CASIPGFS.

This clonotype was recorded only once. J is TRBJ1-3 and V is TRBV12-3 or TRBV12-4; the D is unclear. V lost 6 bases and J lost 3, with 12 bases in between. The CDR3 runs 14 residues. CDR3 amino acids: CASSPPKYGNTIYF. The CDR3 coding sequence is TGTGCCAGCAGCCCTCCGAAGTATGGAAACACCATATATTTT.

The V call is TRBV24-1, the J call TRBJ2-5, with a possible D match to TRBD1 (6 bases). CDR1 and CDR2 from the germline V gene are KGHDR and SFDVKD. CDR3 length: 16 residues. V lost 3 bases, J lost 3 bases, and 16 bases lay in between. CDR3 DNA: TGTGCCACCAGTGATGCGAACCCAGGGGCGGAAGAGACCCAGTACTTC. Its translation: CATSDANPGAEETQYF.

This sequence joins TRBV19 and TRBJ2-7; 9 nucleotides align to TRBD1. This CDR3 has 15 residues. V dropped 4 bases and J dropped 2; count of bases not matched to a gene: 6. CDR1 is LNHDA, CDR2 SQIVND, per germline (reference sequence). The CDR3 region is CASSTGQGSAYEQYF. The DNA of the CDR3 is TGTGCCAGTAGTACGGGACAGGGAAGCGCCTACGAGCAGTACTTC.

This rearrangement joins TRBV15 to TRBJ1-6; perhaps TRBD1 as D (6 bases). V lost 4 bases and J lost 10, with 20 bases in between. Germline CDR1 and CDR2: LNHNV and YYDKDF (reference sequence). The CDR3 has 16 residues. The CDR3 loop is CATSTPRGSGESPLHF. DNA of the CDR3: TGTGCCACCAGCACACCTAGGGGGAGTGGGGAATCACCCCTCCACTTT.

V gene TRBV12-3 or TRBV12-4 combines with J gene TRBJ2-1; 8 nucleotides match TRBD2. The ends lost 5 bases at V and 6 bases at J; junction bases unmatched: 6. This CDR3 is 14 amino acids long. The CDR3 bases are TGTGCCAGCAGTCATAGCGGGATGAGCAATGAGCAGTTCTTC. It is translated as CASSHSGMSNEQFF.

This clonotype was observed many times. The V and J genes are TRBV6-6 and TRBJ1-4; a possible D gene is TRBD1 (5 bases). Germline values: CDR1 MNHNY, CDR2 SVGAGI (reference sequence). The CDR3 is made up of 17 amino acids. Trimming took 2 bases from V and 0 from J, leaving 13 bases between them. The CDR3 loop reads CASSYPRQGPTNEKLFF. The DNA for the CDR3 is TGTGCCAGCAGTTACCCGCGTCAGGGTCCAACTAATGAAAAACTGTTTTTT.

This clonotype was seen many times. V and J are TRBV15 and TRBJ2-3; tentatively, D is TRBD1 or TRBD2 (6 bases each). CDR1 is LNHNV, CDR2 YYDKDF, per germline (reference sequence). V lost 2 bases and J 3 bases, leaving 15 bases between the germline ends. This CDR3 has 16 amino acids. DNA for the CDR3: TGTGCCACCAGCAGAACTCGTCTAGGGGGGACAGATACGCAGTATTTT. Encoded protein: CATSRTRLGGTDTQYF.